These 13 T cell receptor beta chains share one sample of origin, sequenced in a study of blood T cells in healthy people across ages. A second PCR, run for about 7 to 12 cycles, used a sample-barcoded 5' primer plus a J-beta primer mix. In TCRdb, the 5' RACE reads were re-called with MiXCR into one record per CDR3 protein. The data contain about 2 million distinct CDR3 sequences, around 48% of them singletons. The sequencing sample was made of blood. The receptors were gathered from a middle-aged woman in good health.

The chain carries TRBV11-2 and TRBJ2-1; D call uncertain. This CDR3 has 12 amino acids. Germline-derived CDR1 and CDR2 are SGHAT and FQNNGV. The ends were cut back, 0 bases at V and 12 bases at J, with 9 bases in the middle. CDR3 in DNA: TGTGCCAGCAGCTTAGAGCAAAAGACGCAGTTCTTC. Protein: CASSLEQKTQFF.

The V call is TRBV12-3 or TRBV12-4, the J call TRBJ2-3; 8 nucleotides match TRBD1. The V segment lost 10 bases and the J segment 0 bases; nucleotides outside the gene matches: 9. The CDR3 consists of 15 residues. The CDR3 region has the DNA TGTGCCACCTCCGAACAGGGGGTTAGCACAGATACGCAGTATTTT. This gives the protein CATSEQGVSTDTQYF.

This clonotype has just a few counts. V usage is TRBV4-3 and J usage is TRBJ2-7, with 7 bases identical to TRBD1. Germline trimming cut 1 base from V and 1 base from J; bases unmatched to any gene: 7. Germline-derived CDR1 and CDR2 are LGHNA and YSLEER. The CDR3 is made up of 16 amino acids. As DNA, the CDR3 is TGCGCCAGCAGCCAAGTAGAGGGGGCGGGTTCCTACGAGCAGTACTTC. Translated, it gives CASSQVEGAGSYEQYF.

This clonotype showed up just once. Since the CDR3 does not end with the conserved phenylalanine or tryptophan, this likely comes from a read error. The chain links TRBV12-3 or TRBV12-4 to TRBJ2-3; D could derive from TRBD1 or TRBD2 (5 bases each). Deletions cut 7 bases from V and 2 bases from J, with 13 bases between. CDR3 length equals 14 residues. Here the CDR3 reads CASTHGGITDTQYL. Written as DNA, the CDR3 is TGTGCCAGCACCCATGGGGGTATCACAGATACGCAGTATTTG.

The chain is built from TRBV9 and TRBJ2-3, with 7 bases lining up with TRBD2. The CDR3 covers 18 residues. The V gene's germline CDR1 is SGDLS and CDR2 YYNGEE. J lost 5 bases, V lost 0 bases, and 15 bases had no gene match. The CDR3 DNA reads as TGTGCCAGCAGCGTAGGGAGGTGGAGCGGGGTATTCGGAGATACGCAGTATTTT. Translation gives CASSVGRWSGVFGDTQYF.

This sequence joins TRBV7-2 and TRBJ1-1; no clear D. The germline V and J ends were trimmed by 1 base and 4 bases, with 7 bases remaining between them. Germline lookup yields CDR1 SGHTA and CDR2 FQGNSA. CDR3 length: 13 amino acids. The CDR3 DNA reads as TGTGCCAGCAGCTTAGTTCCAGCCACTGAAGCTTTCTTT. Translation: CASSLVPATEAFF.

The CDR3: CANPQDEQYF. The CDR3 nucleotides read TGTGCCAATCCCCAAGACGAGCAGTACTTC. The chain employs TRBV6-2 or TRBV6-3 and TRBJ2-5; no clear D gene. Near its end, the DNA agrees better with TRBJ2-7, so the J call may be wrong. The CDR3 covers 10 residues. CDR1 and CDR2 from the germline V gene are MNHEY and SVGEGT.

The DNA of the CDR3 is TGCAGCGCTACAGGGGGACGAACTGAAGCTTTCTTT. Its translation is CSATGGRTEAFF. This chain connects TRBV29-1 to TRBJ1-1; TRBD1 matches at 8 bases. CDR3 length: 12 amino acids. Germline V CDR1 and CDR2: SQVTM, ANQGSEA. V was pared by 7 bases and J by 5 bases, with 6 bases of the junction left unmatched.

V usage is TRBV6-5 and J usage is TRBJ2-5; weak D call: TRBD1 (5 bases). The germline V gene encodes CDR1 MNHEY and CDR2 SVGAGI. Trimming cost V 0 bases and J 6 bases, with 14 bases left between them. This CDR3 spans 15 amino acids. CDR3 sequence: CASSYSRQGGKTQYF. The DNA of the CDR3 is TGTGCCAGCAGTTACTCGAGGCAGGGCGGAAAGACCCAGTACTTC.

The rearrangement joins TRBV7-3 to TRBJ2-5; D unresolved. Per germline, CDR1 SGHTA and CDR2 FQGTGA. There are 13 residues in the CDR3. V was shortened by 4 bases and J by 5 bases, with 11 bases between the two germline ends. The CDR3 DNA reads TGTGCCAGCAGCTCCCGACCGGTGGAGACCCAGTACTTC. Translating it yields CASSSRPVETQYF. Together with reference TRBV7-3 and TRBJ2-5, the CDR3 gives the full variable domain: GAGVSQTPSNKVTEKGKYVELRCDPISGHTALYWYRQSLGQGPEFLIYFQGTGAADDSGLPNDRFFAVRPEGSVSTLKIQRTERGDSAVYLCASSSRPVETQYFGPGTRLLVL.

This clonotype was observed a few times. CDR3 in amino acids: CATSEGFKQVRTLRDEQYF. The CDR3 region has the DNA TGTGCCACCAGTGAGGGTTTCAAGCAGGTGCGTACACTACGGGACGAGCAGTACTTC. V is TRBV24-1 and J is TRBJ2-7; D not resolved. In germline, CDR1 is KGHDR, CDR2 SFDVKD. The CDR3 extends over 19 amino acids. V was pared by 4 bases and J by 5 bases, with 29 bases between.

The chain links TRBV20-1 to TRBJ1-1; the D is unclear. Trimming cost V 3 bases and J 2 bases, with 10 bases left between them. This CDR3 spans 13 amino acids. CDR1 and CDR2 from the germline V gene are DFQATT and SNEGSKA (reference sequence). The DNA for the CDR3 is TGCAGTGCTAGTGGTTGGCCCAACACTGAAGCTTTCTTT. Protein: CSASGWPNTEAFF.

This clonotype came up a few times. The chain uses TRBV6-6 and TRBJ2-5; a weak D match, TRBD2 (6 bases). The CDR3 is 13 residues long. Germline CDR1 MNHNY, CDR2 SVGAGI (reference sequence). V was trimmed by 7 bases and J by 5 bases, leaving 14 bases between them. DNA of the CDR3: TGTGCCAGCAAAACTCTAGCGTTGGAGACCCAGTACTTC. Residues: CASKTLALETQYF.